This TCR beta chain emerged from a study of shared clonotypes between healthy human individuals. Study results and limitations: Measured sharing among donors was expected to vary with sequencing depth.

About this clone itself: Its target is unknown.

Clones were sequenced by immunoSEQ multiplex PCR, and TCRdb holds only the in-frame ones, with some missing. The sample consists of 2,100,000 or so clones, about 94% of them appearing once. This CDR3 comprises 12 residues. Germline loops: CDR1 MNHNS, CDR2 SASEGT. Trimming cost V 6 bases and J 5 bases, with 11 bases left between them. V and J are TRBV6-1 and TRBJ2-7, with TRBD2 as a possible D gene (7 bases). The origin of this receptor is a man between 18 and 29 years old in good health. Sequences were obtained from naive CD4+ T cells sorted from blood. Noted subset: CD45RA+ positively selected. The CDR3 protein is CASRGGANEQYF. The DNA of the CDR3 is TGTGCCAGCAGGGGGGGGGCCAACGAGCAGTACTTC.